This TCR beta chain was observed in a study of cytomegalovirus exposure and HLA in healthy donors. Whole-study results and caveats: Per a later analysis, roughly 17,000 TCR beta sequences showed association with HLA alleles at 0.05 false discovery rate. Later on, an analysis showed TCR association rates differing by HLA locus, with DRB1 the most and HLA-C the fewest. In a later analysis, donors in an Asian-associated ancestry cluster reportedly had fewer N-insertions in productive TCRs than the cohort mean.

PCR was performed using 60 Vbeta and 13 Jbeta primers. Libraries were prepared by immunoSEQ multiplex PCR; TCRdb keeps only in-frame clonotypes and omits some of them. There are 200,000 to 250,000 clones in the sample; around 81% occur only once, and roughly 7.4% lies in the top ten. Germline loops: CDR1 SGHRS, CDR2 YFSETQ. With V trimmed by 4 bases and J by 4 bases, 15 bases remained unmatched. CDR3 length: 17 residues. On this clone: Its matching antigen is unknown.

The sequenced material came from PBMCs. V and J are TRBV5-1 and TRBJ2-7, with 9 positions matching TRBD2. This TCR was recovered from a woman aged 60 to 75 in good health and CMV-seropositive. CDR3 DNA sequence: TGCGCCAGCAGCACACCGACGGCTGGACTAGCGTTTTACGAGCAGTACTTC. Protein: CASSTPTAGLAFYEQYF.